This TCR beta chain came from a study of cytomegalovirus exposure and HLA in healthy donors. The CDR3 loop spans 14 amino acids. Between the trimmed V and J ends, which lost 6 bases and 1 base, there was a span of 12 bases. CDR1 and CDR2 (germline): MDHEN, SYDVKM. 60 Vbeta and 13 Jbeta primers were used in PCR. Here immunoSEQ multiplex PCR was the method, and the copy in TCRdb shows in-frame clones only, minus some. The top ten hold around 8% of the sample, which has 150,000 to 200,000 clones, around 75% seen once. This clone was counted once. The antigen is unknown. Notes on the study in general: Presence/absence analyses supposed approximately even sequencing depth among donors.

The sample consisted of PBMCs. The sequence came from a woman between 40 and 55 years old in good health and CMV-seropositive. The chain joins TRBV28 to TRBJ1-2; D is uncertain. This chain's CDR3 is CASSPVGHNYGYTF. As DNA, the CDR3 is TGTGCCAGCAGCCCCGTGGGCCATAACTATGGCTACACCTTC.